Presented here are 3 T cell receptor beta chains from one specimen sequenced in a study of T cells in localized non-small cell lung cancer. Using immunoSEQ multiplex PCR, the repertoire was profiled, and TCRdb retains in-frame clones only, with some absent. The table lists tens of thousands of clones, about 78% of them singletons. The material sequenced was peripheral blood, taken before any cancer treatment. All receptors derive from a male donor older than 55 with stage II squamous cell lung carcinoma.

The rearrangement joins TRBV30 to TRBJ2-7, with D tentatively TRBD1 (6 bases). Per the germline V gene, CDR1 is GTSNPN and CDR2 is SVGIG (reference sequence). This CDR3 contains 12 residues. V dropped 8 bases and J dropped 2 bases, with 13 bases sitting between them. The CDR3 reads CAVRDNPYEQYF. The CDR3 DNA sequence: TGTGCCGTTCGGGACAACCCCTACGAGCAGTACTTC.

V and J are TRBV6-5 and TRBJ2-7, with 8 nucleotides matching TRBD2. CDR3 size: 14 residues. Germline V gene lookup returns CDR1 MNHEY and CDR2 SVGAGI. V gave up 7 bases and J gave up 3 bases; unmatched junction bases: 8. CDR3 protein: CASTPPGGGYEQYF. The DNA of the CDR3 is TGTGCCAGCACCCCACCCGGGGGGGGCTACGAGCAGTACTTC.

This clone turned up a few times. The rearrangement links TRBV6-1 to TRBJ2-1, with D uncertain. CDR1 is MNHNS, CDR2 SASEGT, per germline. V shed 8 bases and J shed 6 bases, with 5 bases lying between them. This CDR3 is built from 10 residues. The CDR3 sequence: CASRFNEQFF. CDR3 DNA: TGTGCCAGCCGTTTCAATGAGCAGTTCTTC.